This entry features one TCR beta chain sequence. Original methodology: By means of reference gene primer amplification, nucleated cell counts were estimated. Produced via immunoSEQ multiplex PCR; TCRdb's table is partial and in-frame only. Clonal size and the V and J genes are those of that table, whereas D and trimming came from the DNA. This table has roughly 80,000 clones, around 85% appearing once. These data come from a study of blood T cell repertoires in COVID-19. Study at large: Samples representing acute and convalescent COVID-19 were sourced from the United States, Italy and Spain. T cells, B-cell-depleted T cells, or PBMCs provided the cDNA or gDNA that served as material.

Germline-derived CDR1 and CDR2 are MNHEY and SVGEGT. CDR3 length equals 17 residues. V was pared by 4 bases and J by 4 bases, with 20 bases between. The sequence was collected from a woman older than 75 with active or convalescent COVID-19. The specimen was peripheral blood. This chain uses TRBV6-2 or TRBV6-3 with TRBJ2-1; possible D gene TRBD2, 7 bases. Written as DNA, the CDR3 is TGTGCCAGCAGTTCTGCCGGGGGGCGCAGTGGGTACAATGAGCAGTTCTTC. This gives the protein CASSSAGGRSGYNEQFF.